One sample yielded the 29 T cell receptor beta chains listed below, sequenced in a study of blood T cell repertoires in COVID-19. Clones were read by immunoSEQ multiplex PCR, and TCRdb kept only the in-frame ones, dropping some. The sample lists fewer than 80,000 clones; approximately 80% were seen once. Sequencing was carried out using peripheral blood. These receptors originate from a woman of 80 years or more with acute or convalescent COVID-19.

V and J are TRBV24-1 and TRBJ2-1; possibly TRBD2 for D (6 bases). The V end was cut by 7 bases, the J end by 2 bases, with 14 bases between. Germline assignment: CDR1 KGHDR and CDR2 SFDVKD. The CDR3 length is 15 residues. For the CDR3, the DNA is TGTGCCACCAGCCACACCGGGACTGCCTACAATGAGCAGTTCTTC. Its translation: CATSHTGTAYNEQFF.

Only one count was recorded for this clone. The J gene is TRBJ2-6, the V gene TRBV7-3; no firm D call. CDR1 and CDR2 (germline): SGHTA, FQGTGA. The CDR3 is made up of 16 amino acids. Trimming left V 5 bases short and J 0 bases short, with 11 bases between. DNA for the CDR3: TGTGCCAGCAGCCCGAGAATCGGCTCTGGGGCCAACGTCCTGACTTTC. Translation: CASSPRIGSGANVLTF.

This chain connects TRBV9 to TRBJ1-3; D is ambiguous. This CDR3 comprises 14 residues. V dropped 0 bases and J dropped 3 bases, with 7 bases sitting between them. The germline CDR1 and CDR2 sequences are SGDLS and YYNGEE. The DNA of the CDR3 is TGTGCCAGCAGCGTAGTTGCGTATGGAAACACCATATATTTT. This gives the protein CASSVVAYGNTIYF.

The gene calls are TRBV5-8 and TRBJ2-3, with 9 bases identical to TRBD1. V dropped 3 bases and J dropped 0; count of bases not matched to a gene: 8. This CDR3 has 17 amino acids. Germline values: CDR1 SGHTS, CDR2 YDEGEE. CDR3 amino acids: CASSSRGGQGSTDTQYF. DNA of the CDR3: TGTGCCAGCAGCTCAAGGGGTGGACAGGGGAGCACAGATACGCAGTATTTT.

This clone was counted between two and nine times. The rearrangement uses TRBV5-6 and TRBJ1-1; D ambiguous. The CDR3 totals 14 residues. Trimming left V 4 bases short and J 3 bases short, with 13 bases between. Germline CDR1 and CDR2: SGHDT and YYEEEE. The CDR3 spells CASSRERRDTEAFF. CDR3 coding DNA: TGTGCCAGCAGCAGAGAAAGGAGGGACACTGAAGCTTTCTTT.

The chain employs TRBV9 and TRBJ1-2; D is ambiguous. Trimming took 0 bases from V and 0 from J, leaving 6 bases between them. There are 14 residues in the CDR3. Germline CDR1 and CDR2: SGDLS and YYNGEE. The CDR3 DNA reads TGTGCCAGCAGCGTAGGCCCAGCTAACTATGGCTACACCTTC. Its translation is CASSVGPANYGYTF.

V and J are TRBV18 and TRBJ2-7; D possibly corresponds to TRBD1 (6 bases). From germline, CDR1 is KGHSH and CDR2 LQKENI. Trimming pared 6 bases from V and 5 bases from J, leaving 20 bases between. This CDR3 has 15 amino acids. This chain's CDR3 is CASSHGGQFVNEQYF. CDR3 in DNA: TGTGCCAGCTCCCATGGGGGACAATTTGTGAACGAGCAGTACTTC.

CDR3 protein: CASSFGTELQFF. In DNA, the CDR3 is TGTGCCAGCAGCTTCGGGACAGAATTACAGTTCTTC. The chain carries TRBV13 and TRBJ2-1; 7 bases line up with TRBD1. The CDR3 loop spans 12 amino acids. Germline CDR1 PRHDT, CDR2 FYEKMQ (reference sequence). V gave up 3 bases and J gave up 13 bases; unmatched junction bases: 6.

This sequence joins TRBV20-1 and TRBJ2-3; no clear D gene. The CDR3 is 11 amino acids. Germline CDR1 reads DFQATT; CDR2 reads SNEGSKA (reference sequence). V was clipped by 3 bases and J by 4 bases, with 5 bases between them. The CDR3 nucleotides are TGCAGTGCTAGGTTCGCAGATACGCAGTATTTT. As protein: CSARFADTQYF.

The CDR3 region has the DNA TGTGCCAGCAGCGCTTCCAGGGGGATGAACACTGAAGCTTTCTTT. Its translation: CASSASRGMNTEAFF. The chain employs TRBV5-5 and TRBJ1-1, with 7 bases aligning to TRBD1. Looked up from germline, CDR1 is SGHKS and CDR2 is YYEKEE (reference sequence). Losses at the gene ends were 4 bases for V and 0 bases for J; bases not matched to a gene: 6. The CDR3 is 15 residues long.

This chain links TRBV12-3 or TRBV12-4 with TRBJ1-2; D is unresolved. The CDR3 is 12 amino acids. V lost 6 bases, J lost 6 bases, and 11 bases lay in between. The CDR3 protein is CASRGRENGYTF. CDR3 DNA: TGTGCCAGCAGGGGAAGGGAGAATGGCTACACCTTC.

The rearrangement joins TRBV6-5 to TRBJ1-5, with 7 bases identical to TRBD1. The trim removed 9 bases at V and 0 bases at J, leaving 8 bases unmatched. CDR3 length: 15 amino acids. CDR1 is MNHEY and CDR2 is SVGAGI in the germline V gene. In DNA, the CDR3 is TGTGCCAGTGAGGACAGGCGGTATAGCAATCAGCCCCAGCATTTT. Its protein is CASEDRRYSNQPQHF.

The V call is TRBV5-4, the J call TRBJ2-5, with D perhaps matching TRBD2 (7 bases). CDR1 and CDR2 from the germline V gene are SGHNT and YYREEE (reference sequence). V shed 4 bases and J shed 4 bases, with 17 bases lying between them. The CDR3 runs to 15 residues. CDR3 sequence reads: CASSPGGGGVETQYF. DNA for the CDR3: TGTGCCAGCAGCCCCGGGGGAGGGGGAGTAGAGACCCAGTACTTC.

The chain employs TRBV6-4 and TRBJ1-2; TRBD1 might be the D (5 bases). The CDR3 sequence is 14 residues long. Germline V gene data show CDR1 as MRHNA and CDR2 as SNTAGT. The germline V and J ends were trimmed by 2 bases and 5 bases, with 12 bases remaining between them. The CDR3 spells CASSDDRPFYGYTF. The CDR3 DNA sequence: TGTGCCAGCAGTGACGACAGACCATTTTATGGCTACACCTTC.

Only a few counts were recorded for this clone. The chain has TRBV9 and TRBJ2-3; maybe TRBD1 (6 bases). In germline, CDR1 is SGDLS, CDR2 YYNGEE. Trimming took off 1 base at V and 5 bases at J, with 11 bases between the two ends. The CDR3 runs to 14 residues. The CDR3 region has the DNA TGTGCCAGCAGCGTATTGATGACAGGAGATACGCAGTATTTT. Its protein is CASSVLMTGDTQYF.

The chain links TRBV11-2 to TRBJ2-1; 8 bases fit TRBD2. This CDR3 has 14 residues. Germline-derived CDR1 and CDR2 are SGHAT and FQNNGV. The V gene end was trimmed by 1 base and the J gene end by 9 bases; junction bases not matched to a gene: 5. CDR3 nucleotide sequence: TGTGCCAGCAGCTTAGCGGGGGGGCTTTTTGAGCAGTTCTTC. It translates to CASSLAGGLFEQFF.

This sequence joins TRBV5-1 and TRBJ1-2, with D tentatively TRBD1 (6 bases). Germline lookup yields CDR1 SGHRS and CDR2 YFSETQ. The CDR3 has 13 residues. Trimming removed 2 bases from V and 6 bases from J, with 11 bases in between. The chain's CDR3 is CASSFGQPDGYTF. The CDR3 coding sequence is TGCGCCAGCAGCTTCGGACAGCCGGATGGCTACACCTTC.

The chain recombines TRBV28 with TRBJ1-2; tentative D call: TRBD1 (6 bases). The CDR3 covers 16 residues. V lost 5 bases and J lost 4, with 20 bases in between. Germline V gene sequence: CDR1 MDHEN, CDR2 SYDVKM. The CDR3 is CASSENTGKVIYGYTF. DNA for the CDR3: TGTGCCAGCAGTGAAAACACAGGGAAGGTCATCTATGGCTACACCTTC.

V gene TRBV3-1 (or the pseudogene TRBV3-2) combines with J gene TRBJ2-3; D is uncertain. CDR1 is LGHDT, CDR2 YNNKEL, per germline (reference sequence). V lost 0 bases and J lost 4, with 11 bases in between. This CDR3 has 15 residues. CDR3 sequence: CASSQDTTAADTQYF. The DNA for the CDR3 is TGTGCCAGCAGCCAAGATACAACCGCCGCAGATACGCAGTATTTT.

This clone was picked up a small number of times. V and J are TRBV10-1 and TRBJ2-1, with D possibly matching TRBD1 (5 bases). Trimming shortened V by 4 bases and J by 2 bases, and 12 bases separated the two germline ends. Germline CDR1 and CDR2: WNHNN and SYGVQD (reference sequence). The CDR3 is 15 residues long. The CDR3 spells CASSGGRSAYNEQFF. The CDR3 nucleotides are TGCGCCAGCAGTGGGGGCAGGAGTGCCTACAATGAGCAGTTCTTC.

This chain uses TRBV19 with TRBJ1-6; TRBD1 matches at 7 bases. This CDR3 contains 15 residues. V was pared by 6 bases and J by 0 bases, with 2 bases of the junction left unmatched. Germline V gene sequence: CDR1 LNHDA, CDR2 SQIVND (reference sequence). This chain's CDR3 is CASRTGSSYNSPLHF. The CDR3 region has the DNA TGTGCCAGTAGGACAGGGAGCTCCTATAATTCACCCCTCCACTTT.

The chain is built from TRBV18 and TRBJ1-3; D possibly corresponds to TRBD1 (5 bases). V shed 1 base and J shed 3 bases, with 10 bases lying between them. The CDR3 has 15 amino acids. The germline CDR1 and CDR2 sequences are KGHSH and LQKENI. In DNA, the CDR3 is TGTGCCAGCTCACCACGGGGCGGAGATGGAAACACCATATATTTT. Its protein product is CASSPRGGDGNTIYF.

The CDR3 coding sequence is TGTGCCAGCAGCCAAGAAGGCGCAGGGTCTGGCTACACCTTC. Protein: CASSQEGAGSGYTF. The chain employs TRBV4-2 and TRBJ1-2, with D perhaps matching TRBD1 (5 bases). Germline-derived CDR1 and CDR2 are LGHNA and YNFKEQ. The CDR3 has 14 residues. The V end lost 0 bases, the J end lost 7 bases, and 12 bases lay between the germline ends.

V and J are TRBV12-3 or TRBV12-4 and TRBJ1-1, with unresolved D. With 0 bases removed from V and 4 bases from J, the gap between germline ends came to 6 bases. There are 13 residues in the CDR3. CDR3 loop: CASSLALSTEAFF. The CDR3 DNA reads TGTGCCAGCAGTTTAGCGCTAAGCACTGAAGCTTTCTTT.

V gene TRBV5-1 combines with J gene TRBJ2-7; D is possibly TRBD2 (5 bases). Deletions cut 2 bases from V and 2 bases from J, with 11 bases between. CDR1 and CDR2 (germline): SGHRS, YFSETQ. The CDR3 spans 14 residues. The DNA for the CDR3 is TGCGCCAGCAGCTTACTAGAATTTCCCTACGAGCAGTACTTC. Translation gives CASSLLEFPYEQYF.

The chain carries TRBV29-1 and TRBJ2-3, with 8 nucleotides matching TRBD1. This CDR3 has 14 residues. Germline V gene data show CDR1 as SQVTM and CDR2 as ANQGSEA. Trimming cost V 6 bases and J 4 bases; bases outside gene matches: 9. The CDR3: CSVRGQGDADTQYF. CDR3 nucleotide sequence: TGCAGCGTAAGAGGACAGGGTGACGCAGATACGCAGTATTTT.

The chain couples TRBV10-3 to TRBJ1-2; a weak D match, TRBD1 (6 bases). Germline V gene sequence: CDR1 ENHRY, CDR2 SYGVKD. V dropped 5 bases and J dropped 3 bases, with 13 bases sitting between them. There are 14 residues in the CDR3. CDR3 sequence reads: CAISLSGADYGYTF. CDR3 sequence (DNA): TGTGCCATCAGTCTGTCAGGGGCTGACTATGGCTACACCTTC.

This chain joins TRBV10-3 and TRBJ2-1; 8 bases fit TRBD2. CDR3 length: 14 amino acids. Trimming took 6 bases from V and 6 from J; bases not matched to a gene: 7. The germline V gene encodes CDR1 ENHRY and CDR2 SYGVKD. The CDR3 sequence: CAISAGLVGNEQFF. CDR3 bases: TGTGCCATCAGCGCGGGACTAGTCGGCAATGAGCAGTTCTTC.

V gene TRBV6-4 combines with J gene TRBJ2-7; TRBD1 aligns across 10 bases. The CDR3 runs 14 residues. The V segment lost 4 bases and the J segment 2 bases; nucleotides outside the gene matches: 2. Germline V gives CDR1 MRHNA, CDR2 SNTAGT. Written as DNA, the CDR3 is TGTGCCAGCAGTGCCGGGACAGGGGCCTACGAGCAGTACTTC. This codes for CASSAGTGAYEQYF.